These 18 T cell receptor beta chains were sequenced from one sample in a study of blood T cell repertoires in COVID-19. TCRdb keeps only in-frame clones here, not all; method: immunoSEQ multiplex PCR. The table lists 60,000 or so clones, about 89% of them singletons. Input material: peripheral blood. Every receptor here comes from a man between 60 and 75 years old with acute or convalescent COVID-19.

The table lists this clone with a count of one. The chain combines TRBV18 with TRBJ1-5, with D possibly matching TRBD1 (6 bases). CDR3 length equals 16 residues. Germline loops: CDR1 KGHSH, CDR2 LQKENI. The ends were cut back, 2 bases at V and 0 bases at J, with 11 bases in the middle. The CDR3 DNA reads as TGTGCCAGCTCACCAAGAAGGGGGTATAGCAATCAGCCCCAGCATTTT. It codes for CASSPRRGYSNQPQHF. Filled out from reference TRBV18 and TRBJ1-5, the complete variable domain reads NAGVMQNPRHLVRRRGQEARLRCSPMKGHSHVYWYRQLPEEGLKFMVYLQKENIIDESGMPKERFSAEFPKEGPSILRIQQVVRGDSAAYFCASSPRRGYSNQPQHFGDGTRLSIL.

The chain uses TRBV4-3 and TRBJ1-6; maybe TRBD1 (6 bases). Germline V CDR1 and CDR2: LGHNA, YSLEER. Trimming removed 0 bases from V and 8 bases from J, with 11 bases in between. The CDR3 loop spans 15 amino acids. The DNA for the CDR3 is TGCGCCAGCAGCCAAGAGGGGGGGCTATATTCACCCCTCCACTTT. Protein sequence: CASSQEGGLYSPLHF.

The J gene is TRBJ1-2, the V gene TRBV15; D not resolved. Germline-derived CDR1 and CDR2 are LNHNV and YYDKDF (reference sequence). CDR3 size: 14 residues. V was shortened by 0 bases and J by 4 bases, with 9 bases between the two germline ends. The CDR3 region has the DNA TGTGCCACCAGCAGAGAAGAGGGTCCCTATGGCTACACCTTC. This codes for CATSREEGPYGYTF.

This chain links TRBV5-8 with TRBJ2-5; D possibly corresponds to TRBD2 (6 bases). Germline CDR1 SGHTS, CDR2 YDEGEE. CDR3 size: 17 residues. V was cut by 4 bases and J by 7 bases, with 26 bases left in between. The CDR3 bases are TGTGCCAGCAGCCTATTAGCTGGGGGGACTCACCGTGTGACCCAGTACTTC. Its translation: CASSLLAGGTHRVTQYF. The entire variable domain, with the rest obtained from reference TRBV5-8 and TRBJ2-5, is as follows: EAGVTQSPTHLIKTRGQQATLRCSPISGHTSVYWYQQALGLGLQFLLWYDEGEERNRGNFPPRFSGRQFPNYSSELNVNALELEDSALYLCASSLLAGGTHRVTQYFGPGTRLLVL.

The chain couples TRBV6-7 to TRBJ1-2; 8 bases map to TRBD1. TRBV6-7 is sorted into the ORF group, with uncertain function. V shed 4 bases and J 4 bases; nucleotides not matched to a gene: 2. The CDR3 length is 13 residues. The CDR3 loop reads CASSWGQVYGYTF. Here the CDR3 DNA reads TGTGCCAGCAGTTGGGGACAGGTCTATGGCTACACCTTC.

The chain uses TRBV30 and TRBJ2-7; 9 nucleotides line up with TRBD1. V was clipped by 2 bases and J by 2 bases; unmatched bases: 7. CDR3 size: 15 residues. Per the germline V gene, CDR1 is GTSNPN and CDR2 is SVGIG (reference sequence). CDR3 DNA: TGTGCCTGGAGTTCTCAACAGGGGGCCCCCTACGAGCAGTACTTC. Its protein product is CAWSSQQGAPYEQYF.

The rearrangement uses TRBV6-5 and TRBJ2-7, with 12 nucleotides matching TRBD2. The V segment lost 10 bases and the J segment 2 bases; nucleotides outside the gene matches: 6. The CDR3 loop spans 14 amino acids. Germline V lookup: CDR1 MNHEY, CDR2 SVGAGI. The CDR3 loop is CATVTSGGPYEQYF. CDR3 bases: TGTGCCACCGTGACTAGCGGGGGCCCCTACGAGCAGTACTTC.

V gene TRBV19 combines with J gene TRBJ2-7, with 12 bases identical to TRBD2. Germline trimming cut 5 bases from V and 7 bases from J; bases unmatched to any gene: 6. This CDR3 is built from 14 residues. CDR1 and CDR2 from the germline V gene are LNHDA and SQIVND (reference sequence). CDR3 protein: CASSVSGTSGEQYF. In DNA form, the CDR3 reads TGTGCCAGTAGTGTGTCCGGGACTAGCGGGGAGCAGTACTTC. The full variable domain, rest sourced from reference TRBV19 and TRBJ2-7, is DGGITQSPKYLFRKEGQNVTLSCEQNLNHDAMYWYRQDPGQGLRLIYYSQIVNDFQKGDIAEGYSVSREKKESFPLTVTSAQKNPTAFYLCASSVSGTSGEQYFGPGTRLTVT.

The chain joins TRBV6-1 to TRBJ1-1, with D possibly being TRBD1 (6 bases). CDR1 MNHNS and CDR2 SASEGT come from the germline V gene. Trimming stripped 2 bases from V and 1 base from J, with 11 bases between. The CDR3 contains 15 residues. CDR3 sequence reads: CASSEYQGRNTEAFF. The CDR3 DNA sequence: TGTGCCAGCAGTGAATATCAGGGGAGGAACACTGAAGCTTTCTTT.

The chain links TRBV5-4 to TRBJ1-1; tentatively, D is TRBD1 (6 bases). The CDR3 totals 13 residues. V lost 4 bases and J 3 bases, leaving 10 bases between the germline ends. The germline V gene has CDR1 SGHNT and CDR2 YYREEE (reference sequence). The chain's CDR3 is CASSTGPDTEAFF. The CDR3 DNA reads TGTGCCAGCAGCACAGGGCCCGACACTGAAGCTTTCTTT.

CDR3 sequence reads: CASSTTVSAGELFF. Written as DNA, the CDR3 is TGTGCCAGCAGCACGACAGTGAGCGCCGGGGAGCTGTTTTTT. This sequence joins TRBV5-4 and TRBJ2-2; tentatively, D is TRBD1 (5 bases). The CDR3 has 14 residues. V was clipped by 4 bases and J by 6 bases, with 13 bases between them. Germline lookup yields CDR1 SGHNT and CDR2 YYREEE (reference sequence).

In nucleotides, the CDR3 is TGTGCCAGCAGTGAAGCTCGACAGGTCTATGGCTACACCTTC. Residues: CASSEARQVYGYTF. The rearrangement joins TRBV2 to TRBJ1-2, with D perhaps TRBD1 (6 bases). The CDR3 length is 14 residues. Trimming shortened V by 0 bases and J by 4 bases, and 9 bases separated the two germline ends. The germline gives CDR1 SNHLY, CDR2 FYNNEI.

The rearrangement uses TRBV29-1 and TRBJ2-1, with D hard to call. Germline CDR1 and CDR2: SQVTM and ANQGSEA. The CDR3 covers 14 residues. Trimming left V 5 bases short and J 0 bases short, with 11 bases between. CDR3 residues: CSVSLFSSYNEQFF. In nucleotides, the CDR3 is TGCAGCGTTTCCCTATTTAGCTCCTACAATGAGCAGTTCTTC.

V usage is TRBV15 and J usage is TRBJ2-5; 11 bases fit TRBD2. The CDR3 length is 15 residues. The J segment lost 3 bases and the V segment lost 0 bases, leaving 0 bases of the junction unmatched. CDR1 is LNHNV, CDR2 YYDKDF, per germline (reference sequence). DNA of the CDR3: TGTGCCACCAGCAGAGAGGGACTAGCGGAAGAGACCCAGTACTTC. As protein: CATSREGLAEETQYF. The full variable domain, in which reference TRBV15 and TRBJ2-5 provide the parts outside the CDR3, is DAMVIQNPRYQVTQFGKPVTLSCSQTLNHNVMYWYQQKSSQAPKLLFHYYDKDFNNEADTPDNFQSRRPNTSFCFLDIRSPGLGDTAMYLCATSREGLAEETQYFGPGTRLLVL.

This chain uses TRBV11-2 with TRBJ2-7; perhaps TRBD2 as D (5 bases). Trimming removed 5 bases from V and 5 bases from J, with 22 bases in between. Germline assignment: CDR1 SGHAT and CDR2 FQNNGV. The CDR3 sequence is 16 residues long. The CDR3 sequence: CASSRLRGSSPHEQYF. As DNA, the CDR3 is TGTGCCAGCAGCCGCTTACGCGGGTCCTCCCCCCACGAGCAGTACTTC.

The gene calls are TRBV3-1 (or the pseudogene TRBV3-2) and TRBJ2-3; 10 bases line up with TRBD1. The V segment lost 5 bases and the J segment 3 bases; nucleotides outside the gene matches: 8. CDR3 length: 16 amino acids. Germline CDR1 reads LGHDT; CDR2 reads YNNKEL (reference sequence). CDR3 amino acids: CASSKMGQGRTDTQYF. The CDR3 DNA reads TGTGCCAGCAGCAAGATGGGACAGGGGAGGACAGATACGCAGTATTTT.

V is TRBV7-2 and J is TRBJ2-7; D possibly corresponds to TRBD2 (6 bases). The V end lost 3 bases, the J end lost 9 bases, and 15 bases lay between the germline ends. This CDR3 spans 13 amino acids. Germline values: CDR1 SGHTA, CDR2 FQGNSA. CDR3 amino acids: CASSLEGYYLQYF. The CDR3 DNA reads as TGTGCCAGCAGCTTGGAGGGGTACTACTTGCAGTACTTC.

The V gene is TRBV5-5, the J gene TRBJ1-1, with unresolved D. CDR1 SGHKS and CDR2 YYEKEE come from the germline V gene (reference sequence). This CDR3 comprises 15 residues. V gave up 1 base and J gave up 0 bases, with 10 bases separating them. As DNA, the CDR3 is TGTGCCAGCAGCTTGCCCAGGACTATGAACACTGAAGCTTTCTTT. It encodes CASSLPRTMNTEAFF.